Each of the 30 T cell receptor beta chains below was sequenced from the same sample in a study of cytomegalovirus exposure and HLA in healthy donors. PCR was performed using 60 Vbeta and 13 Jbeta primers. Clones were read by immunoSEQ multiplex PCR, and TCRdb kept only the in-frame ones, dropping some. The table shows about 61,000 clones, with about 81% occurring only once. Sequencing was carried out using PBMCs. These receptors all stem from a man aged 50 or older in good health and CMV-seropositive.

The V gene is TRBV19, the J gene TRBJ1-2; a weak D match, TRBD1 (5 bases). Germline CDR1 and CDR2: LNHDA and SQIVND (reference sequence). There are 16 residues in the CDR3. Trimming shortened V by 0 bases and J by 5 bases, and 16 bases separated the two germline ends. The CDR3 DNA follows: TGTGCCAGTAGTATAGATCTGCAGGGTTTGTTTTATGGCTACACCTTC. Translating it yields CASSIDLQGLFYGYTF.

V and J are TRBV28 and TRBJ2-1, with no clear D. The ends were cut back, 7 bases at V and 0 bases at J, with 16 bases in the middle. The CDR3 loop spans 16 amino acids. Per germline, CDR1 MDHEN and CDR2 SYDVKM. The CDR3 here is CASTSLASSSYNEQFF. As DNA, the CDR3 is TGTGCCAGCACCTCTTTAGCTTCAAGCTCCTACAATGAGCAGTTCTTC.

This clone was observed a handful of times. The V call is TRBV27, the J call TRBJ1-6; 8 nucleotides line up with TRBD1. The CDR3 is 15 amino acids. In germline, CDR1 is MNHEY, CDR2 SMNVEV (reference sequence). Losses at the gene ends were 5 bases for V and 7 bases for J; bases not matched to a gene: 7. The CDR3 reads CASSKGQGWNSPLHF. CDR3 coding DNA: TGTGCCAGCAGTAAAGGACAGGGATGGAATTCACCCCTCCACTTT.

The J gene is TRBJ2-3, the V gene TRBV18, with D maybe TRBD1 (6 bases). CDR1 and CDR2 (germline): KGHSH, LQKENI. The CDR3 runs to 15 residues. The V gene lost 8 bases and the J gene lost 0 bases, with 15 bases spanning the gap. CDR3 residues: CASPTGQPSTDTQYF. CDR3 sequence (DNA): TGTGCCAGCCCAACCGGACAGCCTAGCACAGATACGCAGTATTTT.

This rearrangement joins TRBV5-1 to TRBJ2-1; TRBD2 might be the D (7 bases). Germline loops: CDR1 SGHRS, CDR2 YFSETQ. The CDR3 is 12 residues long. V shed 2 bases and J shed 9 bases, with 9 bases lying between them. The CDR3 loop reads CASSLRGGEQFF. In DNA form, the CDR3 reads TGCGCCAGCAGCTTAAGGGGGGGTGAGCAGTTCTTC.

The V call is TRBV5-1, the J call TRBJ2-3; D perhaps matches TRBD1 (5 bases). V lost 0 bases and J lost 0, with 8 bases in between. In germline, CDR1 is SGHRS, CDR2 YFSETQ. CDR3 length equals 15 residues. The chain's CDR3 is CASSLARASTDTQYF. The CDR3 DNA follows: TGCGCCAGCAGCTTGGCCAGGGCGAGCACAGATACGCAGTATTTT.

J is TRBJ1-1 and V is TRBV5-4, with D unresolved. CDR1 SGHNT and CDR2 YYREEE come from the germline V gene (reference sequence). The CDR3 length is 15 residues. The V gene lost 0 bases and the J gene lost 0 bases, with 9 bases spanning the gap. In DNA, the CDR3 is TGTGCCAGCAGCTTGGGCGTCGGTATGAACACTGAAGCTTTCTTT. Translation gives CASSLGVGMNTEAFF. Full variable domain (rest looked up from reference TRBV5-4 and TRBJ1-1): ETGVTQSPTHLIKTRGQQVTLRCSSQSGHNTVSWYQQALGQGPQFIFQYYREEENGRGNFPPRFSGLQFPNYSSELNVNALELDDSALYLCASSLGVGMNTEAFFGQGTRLTVV.

This chain links TRBV19 with TRBJ2-5; 7 bases fit TRBD1. CDR3 length: 14 residues. Germline V gene lookup returns CDR1 LNHDA and CDR2 SQIVND (reference sequence). The V gene end was trimmed by 0 bases and the J gene end by 7 bases; junction bases not matched to a gene: 5. CDR3 in amino acids: CASSIEGTGATQYF. In nucleotides, the CDR3 is TGTGCCAGTAGTATAGAGGGCACAGGGGCGACCCAGTACTTC.

The chain joins TRBV7-2 to TRBJ1-4, with D possibly TRBD1 on 5 matching bases. V lost 2 bases, J lost 2 bases, and 9 bases lay in between. The CDR3 extends over 15 amino acids. The germline CDR1 and CDR2 sequences are SGHTA and FQGNSA. The CDR3 region has the DNA TGTGCCAGCAGCTTATTTGGGGGGACTAATGAAAAACTGTTTTTT. This translates into CASSLFGGTNEKLFF.

The chain uses TRBV7-9 and TRBJ2-3; 8 bases align to TRBD1. V lost 6 bases and J lost 4; bases outside the gene matches: 12. This CDR3 spans 16 amino acids. Germline assignment: CDR1 SEHNR and CDR2 FQNEAQ (reference sequence). The CDR3 DNA is TGTGCCAGCAGTAAAAATGCAGGGGGCATGGCAGATACGCAGTATTTT. This encodes CASSKNAGGMADTQYF.

V and J are TRBV5-1 and TRBJ2-7; 8 bases are a match to TRBD1. CDR3 length: 15 residues. Germline V gives CDR1 SGHRS, CDR2 YFSETQ. V shed 5 bases and J 2 bases; nucleotides not matched to a gene: 9. The CDR3 sequence: CASRLGQQGAYEQYF. Written as DNA, the CDR3 is TGCGCCAGCAGATTAGGCCAACAGGGGGCCTACGAGCAGTACTTC.

J is TRBJ1-1 and V is TRBV7-8; 12 bases are shared with TRBD1. J lost 2 bases, V lost 5 bases, and 6 bases had no gene match. The CDR3 is 16 amino acids. Germline V gives CDR1 SGHVS, CDR2 FQNEAQ. CDR3 DNA sequence: TGTGCCAGCAGCGCGGGACAGGGGGCCGCCAACACTGAAGCTTTCTTT. As protein: CASSAGQGAANTEAFF.

This clone was detected a few times. The V and J genes are TRBV18 and TRBJ1-2; the D gene is possibly TRBD1 (6 bases). V was shortened by 4 bases and J by 5 bases, with 14 bases between the two germline ends. The CDR3 is 14 amino acids. Germline V gene sequence: CDR1 KGHSH, CDR2 LQKENI. CDR3 amino acids: CASSLEQGGYGYTF. CDR3 nucleotide sequence: TGTGCCAGCTCACTAGAACAGGGTGGTTATGGCTACACCTTC.

Points on this clone: A much more abundant neighbour one base away suggests this may be a read error. Within the sample, other DNA sequences also encode this same CDR3. The chain has TRBV27 and TRBJ2-7; D gene ambiguous. CDR1 is MNHEY and CDR2 is SMNVEV in the germline V gene (reference sequence). The CDR3 is 13 residues long. V gave up 6 bases and J gave up 4 bases, with 13 bases separating them. In DNA form, the CDR3 reads TGTGCCAGCAGGGAGATTTACTCATACGAGCAGTACTTC. Translation gives CASREIYSYEQYF.

V gene TRBV5-8 combines with J gene TRBJ2-6; D is perhaps TRBD2 (7 bases). The CDR3 covers 16 residues. Trimming left V 4 bases short and J 1 base short, with 12 bases between. Germline V gene data show CDR1 as SGHTS and CDR2 as YDEGEE. The CDR3 bases are TGTGCCAGCAGCGGGGGGGGGCGTTCTGGGGCCAACGTCCTGACTTTC. Protein: CASSGGGRSGANVLTF.

This chain joins TRBV19 and TRBJ2-5, with 15 bases that match TRBD2. Germline CDR1 and CDR2: LNHDA and SQIVND (reference sequence). The CDR3 length is 14 residues. The V segment lost 6 bases and the J segment 4 bases; nucleotides outside the gene matches: 0. The CDR3 coding sequence is TGTGCCAGTAGGGGACTAGCGGGGGGAGAGACCCAGTACTTC. Amino acids: CASRGLAGGETQYF.

The chain has TRBV5-1 and TRBJ1-2; the match to TRBD1 covers 7 bases. There are 14 residues in the CDR3. With V trimmed by 4 bases and J by 4 bases, 7 bases remained unmatched. Germline V gene lookup returns CDR1 SGHRS and CDR2 YFSETQ. CDR3 in DNA: TGCGCCAGCAGCGCCCTCCGGGACAGCTATGGCTACACCTTC. This translates into CASSALRDSYGYTF.

This clone is a singleton in its sample. This chain connects TRBV6-6 to TRBJ1-1; D unclear. The CDR3 has 14 amino acids. Germline V gives CDR1 MNHNY, CDR2 SVGAGI (reference sequence). Trimming took 0 bases from V and 0 from J, leaving 5 bases between them. DNA of the CDR3: TGTGCCAGCAGTTACTCCTGGCTGAACACTGAAGCTTTCTTT. It specifies CASSYSWLNTEAFF.

This rearrangement joins TRBV10-1 to TRBJ2-1; 8 bases agree with TRBD2. Trimming took 3 bases from V and 9 from J; bases not matched to a gene: 7. The germline CDR1 and CDR2 sequences are WNHNN and SYGVQD (reference sequence). This CDR3 region has 14 residues. For the CDR3, the DNA is TGCGCCAGCAGTGATGAAGGGACTAGTGTTGAGCAGTTCTTC. Translating gives CASSDEGTSVEQFF.

The chain employs TRBV7-6 and TRBJ2-3; D is possibly TRBD2 (7 bases). V shed 5 bases and J shed 2 bases, with 11 bases lying between them. This CDR3 spans 14 amino acids. Per the germline V gene, CDR1 is SGHVS and CDR2 is FNYEAQ. For the CDR3, the DNA is TGTGCCAGCAGCCGCGGGGGCCTCACAGATACGCAGTATTTT. It encodes CASSRGGLTDTQYF.

V usage is TRBV9 and J usage is TRBJ1-5; perhaps TRBD1 as D (5 bases). Trimming removed 4 bases at V and 1 base at J, with 9 bases between. The CDR3 loop spans 14 amino acids. Germline V gives CDR1 SGDLS, CDR2 YYNGEE. For the CDR3, the DNA is TGTGCCAGCAGCCCGGGGGGGAGCAATCAGCCCCAGCATTTT. Amino acid sequence: CASSPGGSNQPQHF.

The rearrangement links TRBV27 to TRBJ2-3; 10 nucleotides align to TRBD2. Trimming at V came to 6 bases and at J to 6 bases, leaving 12 bases not matched to a gene. The CDR3 spans 16 residues. The germline V gene encodes CDR1 MNHEY and CDR2 SMNVEV (reference sequence). The CDR3 sequence is CASSSGLAGVGDTQYF. The CDR3 DNA reads TGTGCCAGCAGCTCCGGTCTAGCGGGAGTGGGGGATACGCAGTATTTT.

V is TRBV28 and J is TRBJ2-3, with 10 bases matching TRBD2. V was pared by 6 bases and J by 1 base, with 22 bases of the junction left unmatched. The CDR3 totals 21 residues. The germline V gene has CDR1 MDHEN and CDR2 SYDVKM. DNA for the CDR3: TGTGCCAGCAGCCTTCATCCCAGGACCAGCGGGAGGGCCGATCGCACAGATACGCAGTATTTT. Protein product: CASSLHPRTSGRADRTDTQYF.

The chain links TRBV5-6 to TRBJ2-3; D may be TRBD2 (5 bases). V was pared by 3 bases and J by 7 bases, with 9 bases between. CDR3 size: 12 residues. The germline CDR1 and CDR2 sequences are SGHDT and YYEEEE. Here the CDR3 reads CASSWGENTQYF. The CDR3 coding sequence is TGTGCCAGCAGCTGGGGAGAGAATACGCAGTATTTT.

The chain links TRBV10-2 to TRBJ2-2, with D possibly matching TRBD2 (6 bases). CDR1 is WSHSY and CDR2 is SAAADI in the germline V gene. The CDR3 has 16 amino acids. Trimming took 11 bases from V and 4 from J, leaving 23 bases between them. CDR3 nucleotides: TGCGCCGGCGGAGCCCGAAAGGGAGGAGGCACCGGGGAGCTGTTTTTT. Protein product: CAGGARKGGGTGELFF.

As DNA, the CDR3 is TGTGCCAGCAGTAACGCGGGACTCTCTGGAAACACCATATATTTT. Protein sequence: CASSNAGLSGNTIYF. This chain uses TRBV6-1 with TRBJ1-3; tentative D call: TRBD1 (5 bases). Germline loops: CDR1 MNHNS, CDR2 SASEGT. V was shortened by 5 bases and J by 0 bases, with 11 bases between the two germline ends. There are 15 residues in the CDR3.

The rearrangement links TRBV2 to TRBJ1-2; D is perhaps TRBD1 (6 bases). Germline lookup yields CDR1 SNHLY and CDR2 FYNNEI. V lost 4 bases and J lost 8, with 23 bases in between. There are 16 residues in the CDR3. As DNA, the CDR3 is TGTGCCAGCAGTGTATCCGGGGGGGGCCCTCTTCAAGGCTACACCTTC. Translating it yields CASSVSGGGPLQGYTF.

The rearrangement uses TRBV4-3 and TRBJ1-2; TRBD1 matches 7 bases. The trim removed 0 bases at V and 3 bases at J, leaving 4 bases unmatched. CDR1 LGHNA and CDR2 YSLEER come from the germline V gene. The CDR3 sequence is 15 residues long. CDR3 in amino acids: CASSQEPTGDYGYTF. The CDR3 region has the DNA TGCGCCAGCAGCCAAGAACCTACAGGGGACTATGGCTACACCTTC.

This chain links TRBV19 with TRBJ1-1; perhaps TRBD1 as D (6 bases). The CDR3 loop spans 14 amino acids. The V gene lost 3 bases and the J gene lost 2 bases, with 10 bases spanning the gap. CDR1 is LNHDA and CDR2 is SQIVND in the germline V gene (reference sequence). CDR3 DNA: TGTGCCAGTAGTATTACGGACAGAAACACTGAAGCTTTCTTT. Translating it yields CASSITDRNTEAFF.

This chain uses TRBV5-1 with TRBJ1-3; TRBD1 matches at 9 bases. This CDR3 region has 15 residues. The V segment lost 0 bases and the J segment 4 bases; nucleotides outside the gene matches: 2. Per germline, CDR1 SGHRS and CDR2 YFSETQ. The CDR3 region has the DNA TGCGCCAGCAGCTTGGACAGGGGGCCAGGAAACACCATATATTTT. Amino acid sequence: CASSLDRGPGNTIYF.